Sequencing of this TCR beta chain was carried out in a study of blood T cell repertoires in COVID-19. The wider study: PBMCs, B-cell-depleted T cells, or T cells were the source of the cDNA or gDNA that made up the material.

Germline V gene sequence: CDR1 SGHNT, CDR2 YYREEE (reference sequence). V was pared by 4 bases and J by 3 bases, with 10 bases between. The CDR3 extends over 13 amino acids. In the original processing: Nucleated cell number was recorded as an estimate derived from reference gene primer amplification. The assay was immunoSEQ multiplex PCR, and TCRdb's table has in-frame clones only and misses some. V and J calls plus clone size are reproduced from that table; the DNA served to infer D and trimming. The sample contains 88,000 or so clones, about 85% of which appear only once. Only one count was recorded for this clone.

This TCR derives from a human donor in a cohort sampled during active COVID-19. Material for sequencing was peripheral blood. V usage is TRBV5-4 and J usage is TRBJ1-1, with no clear D. In DNA form, the CDR3 reads TGTGCCAGCAGCCTAAGACGGGACACTGAAGCTTTCTTT. Translated, it gives CASSLRRDTEAFF.